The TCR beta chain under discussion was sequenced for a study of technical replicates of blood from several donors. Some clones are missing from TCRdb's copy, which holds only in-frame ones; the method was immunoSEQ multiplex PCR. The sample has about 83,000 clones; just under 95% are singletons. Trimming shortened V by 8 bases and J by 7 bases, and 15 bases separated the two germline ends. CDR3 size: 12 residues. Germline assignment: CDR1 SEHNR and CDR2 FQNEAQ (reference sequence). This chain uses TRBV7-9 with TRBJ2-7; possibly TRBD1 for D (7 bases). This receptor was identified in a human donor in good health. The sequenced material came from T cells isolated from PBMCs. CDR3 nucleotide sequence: TGTGCCAGCGACAGGGACTTGGGGGAGCAGTACTTC. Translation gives CASDRDLGEQYF. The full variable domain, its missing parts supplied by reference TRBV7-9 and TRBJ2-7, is DTGVSQNPRHKITKRGQNVTFRCDPISEHNRLYWYRQTLGQGPEFLTYFQNEAQLEKSRLLSDRFSAERPKGSFSTLEIQRTEQGDSAMYLCASDRDLGEQYFGPGTRLTVT.